Below, one T cell receptor beta chain is given with its context. The data originate from a study of CD8+CD57+ T cells in acquired aplastic anemia. Study at large: An average of roughly 2.9 ug of DNA was obtained from sorted CD4+ and CD8+ cells. Healthy donors had, on average, around 11 million reads for their CD4+ cells.

Genomic DNA, serving as template, underwent TCR beta VDJ and CDR3 profiling. From the reads, TCRdb called clonotypes with MiXCR, one entry per CDR3 protein. The sample lists over 150,000 distinct CDR3 sequences; roughly 40% were seen once. Trimming took 7 bases from V and 8 from J; bases not matched to a gene: 3. The CDR3 length is 12 residues. Germline V CDR1 and CDR2: KGHDR, SFDVKD. This receptor was obtained from a human donor in good health. The chain links TRBV24-1 to TRBJ1-4; 7 nucleotides line up with TRBD1. The source material was sorted CD4+, CD8+, or CD8+CD57+ T cells (not recorded which) from PBMCs. CDR3 nucleotides: TGTGCCACCAGGGAGGACAGGGAAAAACTGTTTTTT. Its translation: CATREDREKLFF.